These 7 T cell receptor beta chains share one sample of origin, sequenced in a study of blood T cells in healthy people across ages. It was with a sample-barcoded 5' primer and a J-beta primer mix that a second PCR of roughly 7 to 11 cycles was run. TCRdb reprocessed the 5' RACE reads via MiXCR and lists one record per CDR3 protein. This sample yields fewer than 2 million distinct CDR3 sequences, of which 30% to 40% are seen a single time; 23% belongs to the top ten. The sample taken for sequencing was blood. The receptors were sampled from a human donor in good health.

V and J are TRBV7-3 and TRBJ2-1, with 9 bases fitting TRBD2. After removal of 1 base from V and 10 bases from J, the junction contained 8 bases not matched to a gene. Germline V CDR1 and CDR2: SGHTA, FQGTGA. The CDR3 contains 15 residues. The CDR3 region has the DNA TGTGCCAGCAGCTTAATGCGGGGGGGCCACGAGGAGCAGTTCTTC. Protein: CASSLMRGGHEEQFF.

The V gene is TRBV3-1, the J gene TRBJ1-2; no clear D. CDR1 LGHDT and CDR2 YNNKEL come from the germline V gene (reference sequence). Trimming took off 0 bases at V and 3 bases at J, with 14 bases between the two ends. The CDR3 has 16 amino acids. As DNA, the CDR3 is TGTGCCAGCAGCCAAGATCTCACCCCTGGGGACTATGGCTACACCTTC. Translated: CASSQDLTPGDYGYTF.

The rearrangement links TRBV6-1 to TRBJ1-3; 7 bases line up with TRBD1. Germline V CDR1 and CDR2: MNHNS, SASEGT. J gave up 3 bases and V 1 base, and 0 bases lay outside the gene matches. This CDR3 contains 14 residues. CDR3 coding DNA: TGTGCCAGCAGTGAAGGACAGGGTGGAAACACCATATATTTT. Amino acids: CASSEGQGGNTIYF.

The chain links TRBV20-1 to TRBJ1-4; tentatively, D is TRBD1 (5 bases). This CDR3 is built from 14 residues. Trimming removed 6 bases from V and 6 bases from J, with 17 bases in between. The germline V gene has CDR1 DFQATT and CDR2 SNEGSKA (reference sequence). The CDR3 nucleotides are TGCAGTGCCTGGGCAGGGAGCTCCTATGAAAAACTGTTTTTT. Its translation is CSAWAGSSYEKLFF.

This clonotype showed up just a few times. V gene TRBV29-1 combines with J gene TRBJ1-4; D may be TRBD1 (5 bases). The germline gives CDR1 SQVTM, CDR2 ANQGSEA. There are 11 residues in the CDR3. Trimming cost V 4 bases and J 12 bases, with 12 bases left between them. The CDR3 spells CSVAYSGELFF. The CDR3 nucleotides read TGCAGCGTTGCCTATTCGGGGGAACTGTTTTTT.

The CDR3 protein is CSATEGVGGSSYNEQFF. The CDR3 coding sequence is TGCAGTGCTACTGAAGGTGTTGGGGGAAGCTCCTACAATGAGCAGTTCTTC. J is TRBJ2-1 and V is TRBV20-1; D possibly matches TRBD1 or TRBD2 (5 bases each). The CDR3 extends over 17 amino acids. Germline V gene lookup returns CDR1 DFQATT and CDR2 SNEGSKA (reference sequence). Trimming removed 4 bases at V and 0 bases at J, with 19 bases between.

The chain combines TRBV4-1 with TRBJ1-1; 8 bases agree with TRBD1. V gave up 5 bases and J gave up 1 base; unmatched junction bases: 9. Germline V gene lookup returns CDR1 MGHRA and CDR2 YSYEKL. This CDR3 is built from 16 residues. The CDR3 DNA is TGCGCCAGCAGCTTTATACTGACAGGGGCGAACACTGAAGCTTTCTTT. This encodes CASSFILTGANTEAFF.